Presented here are 2 T cell receptor beta chains from one specimen sequenced in a study of shared clonotypes between healthy human individuals. Repertoires were generated with immunoSEQ multiplex PCR, while TCRdb's copy carries only in-frame clones and drops some. This sample carries millions of clones, approximately 95% of them seen once, and the ten largest clones take about 0.37%. Sequencing was performed on naive CD4+ T cells from PBMCs. Documented subset: CD45RA+ positively selected. These receptor sequences come from a man aged 18-30 years in good health. Some clones in this sample may be carry-over from other donors' samples.

The chain links TRBV27 to TRBJ2-3; D may correspond to TRBD1 or TRBD2 (5 bases each). The germline V gene encodes CDR1 MNHEY and CDR2 SMNVEV (reference sequence). With 5 bases removed from V and 2 bases from J, the gap between germline ends came to 17 bases. CDR3 size: 16 residues. CDR3 protein: CASSPGPGRATDTQYF. As DNA, the CDR3 is TGTGCCAGCAGTCCCGGACCGGGACGGGCCACAGATACGCAGTATTTT.

The V call is TRBV5-1, the J call TRBJ2-1, with 10 positions matching TRBD2. This CDR3 has 16 amino acids. CDR1 is SGHRS and CDR2 is YFSETQ in the germline V gene. J was trimmed by 7 bases and V by 2 bases; bases with no gene match: 9. DNA for the CDR3: TGCGCCAGCAGCTTTCGAGCGGGAGGGCCGGAGAATGAGCAGTTCTTC. Translated, it gives CASSFRAGGPENEQFF.